This is a list of T cell receptor beta chains from one sample in a study of post-analysis software for immune sequencing data. TCRdb re-called the PCR reads through MiXCR, storing one row per CDR3 protein. The sample has about 820,000 distinct CDR3 sequences, approximately 57% seen once. What was sequenced was blood. These receptors came from a girl aged 10 to 17 with multiple sclerosis. CDR3s include the opening cysteine and the closing phenylalanine or tryptophan. D genes are given only for firm matches. Some rows have no size entry. The others give once, few or many, or a class for an expanded clone.

j_gene,abundance,v_gene,d_gene,CDR3aa,CDR3nt
TRBJ2-1,NA,TRBV13,TRBD1,CASSLGPGQADNEQFF,TGTGCCAGCAGCTTAGGGCCGGGACAGGCGGACAATGAGCAGTTCTTC
TRBJ2-1,few,TRBV7-9,TRBD2,CASSLGGSGTYNEQFF,TGTGCCAGCAGCTTAGGGGGTAGCGGGACCTACAATGAGCAGTTCTTC
TRBJ1-2,once,TRBV29-1,NA,CSVGVAGLPFNYGYTF,TGCAGCGTTGGAGTAGCAGGGCTTCCTTTCAACTATGGCTACACCTTC
TRBJ2-7,NA,TRBV29-1,NA,CSVDSGTYEQYF,TGCAGCGTTGATAGCGGTACCTACGAGCAGTACTTC
TRBJ1-2,NA,TRBV12-3/TRBV12-4,NA,CASSLFQGGGYGYTF,TGTGCCAGCAGTTTATTTCAGGGTGGGGGCTATGGCTACACCTTC
TRBJ1-2,few,TRBV7-2,NA,CASSLSGLPNYGYTF,TGTGCCAGCAGCTTATCAGGGCTTCCCAACTATGGCTACACCTTC
TRBJ2-1,few,TRBV20-1,TRBD2,CSALDPSGGRNEQFF,TGCAGTGCCCTCGACCCTAGCGGGGGCCGTAATGAGCAGTTCTTC
TRBJ2-1,NA,TRBV14,NA,CASSQEMFSGNEQFF,TGTGCCAGCAGCCAAGAGATGTTCAGTGGGAATGAGCAGTTCTTC
TRBJ2-4,NA,TRBV7-2,NA,CASSRGSGAKNIQYF,TGTGCCAGCAGTCGGGGTTCGGGGGCCAAAAACATTCAGTACTTC
TRBJ2-1,NA,TRBV4-2,NA,CASSSEGWHEQFF,TGTGCCAGCAGTTCCGAAGGTTGGCATGAGCAGTTCTTC
TRBJ2-7,NA,TRBV4-2,NA,CASSPSQDSYEQYF,TGTGCCAGCAGCCCTTCTCAAGATTCCTACGAGCAGTACTTC
TRBJ2-7,NA,TRBV29-1,TRBD1,CSVSRGILYEQYF,TGCAGCGTTTCCAGGGGGATTCTCTACGAGCAGTACTTC
TRBJ2-1,NA,TRBV20-1,TRBD2,CSARSSGGYNEQFF,TGCAGTGCTAGGAGTAGCGGGGGCTACAATGAGCAGTTCTTC
TRBJ1-1,NA,TRBV12-3/TRBV12-4,NA,CASTPFGAPTEAFF,TGTGCCAGCACCCCATTCGGGGCGCCCACTGAAGCTTTCTTT
TRBJ2-5,once,TRBV19,TRBD2,CASSPHLPSGRFQETQYF,TGTGCCAGTAGTCCACACCTCCCTAGCGGGAGGTTCCAAGAGACCCAGTACTTC
TRBJ2-5,NA,TRBV5-5,NA,CASSFGQKEETQYF,TGTGCCAGCAGCTTCGGACAAAAAGAAGAGACCCAGTACTTC
TRBJ1-1,many,TRBV12-3/TRBV12-4,NA,CASSSGTEAFF,TGTGCCAGCAGTTCGGGCACTGAAGCTTTCTTT
TRBJ2-5,few,TRBV29-1,NA,CAGDFVETQYF,TGCGCAGGGGATTTTGTCGAGACCCAGTACTTC
TRBJ2-1,NA,TRBV29-1,TRBD2,CSVRRLAGGTYNEQFF,TGCAGCGTCCGTCGACTAGCGGGAGGGACCTACAATGAGCAGTTCTTC
TRBJ2-7,NA,TRBV5-1,TRBD2,CASSHPGLAVYEQYF,TGCGCCAGCAGCCACCCGGGACTAGCGGTATACGAGCAGTACTTC
TRBJ1-1,NA,TRBV5-4,NA,CASSLDNLNTEAFF,TGTGCCAGCAGCTTGGACAACTTGAACACTGAAGCTTTCTTT
TRBJ1-2,few,TRBV6-5,TRBD1,CASSYSSQGANGYTF,TGTGCCAGCAGTTACTCGAGCCAGGGGGCGAATGGCTACACCTTC
TRBJ1-1,once,TRBV14,NA,CASSLYAAGTEAFF,TGTGCCAGCAGCCTTTACGCCGCAGGGACTGAAGCTTTCTTT
TRBJ2-1,NA,TRBV27,TRBD1,CASSFIHTSPRGQGLLNEQFF,TGTGCCAGCAGTTTTATCCACACATCCCCTCGCGGACAGGGATTATTAAATGAGCAGTTCTTC
TRBJ2-7,NA,TRBV7-6,NA,CASSPLGFAYEQYF,TGTGCCAGCAGCCCACTGGGTTTCGCCTACGAGCAGTACTTC
TRBJ2-7,few,TRBV2,TRBD1,CASSLRTGINEQYF,TGTGCCAGCAGCTTACGGACAGGGATTAACGAGCAGTACTTC
TRBJ1-4,NA,TRBV12-3/TRBV12-4,TRBD1,CASRRQGGGEKLFF,TGTGCCAGCAGGCGACAGGGAGGAGGCGAAAAACTGTTTTTT
TRBJ1-1,NA,TRBV29-1,NA,CSVQGHENTEAFF,TGCAGCGTACAAGGACACGAAAACACTGAAGCTTTCTTT
TRBJ2-5,few,TRBV20-1,TRBD2,CSAPSGGPRTQYF,TGCAGTGCTCCAAGCGGGGGACCCAGGACCCAGTACTTC
TRBJ2-7,NA,TRBV14,TRBD2,CASSQASSGRSYEQYF,TGTGCCAGCAGCCAAGCTTCTAGCGGGAGGTCCTACGAGCAGTACTTC
TRBJ2-7,NA,TRBV4-1,TRBD1,CASSLQGLARDEQYF,TGCGCCAGCAGCCTACAGGGGCTAGCTAGGGACGAGCAGTACTTC
TRBJ1-4,NA,TRBV2,TRBD1,CASMNDRGLEKLFF,TGTGCCAGCATGAACGACAGGGGTCTTGAAAAACTGTTTTTT
TRBJ2-1,NA,TRBV20-1,TRBD2,CSATKPGLAQTSSYNEQFF,TGCAGTGCTACCAAGCCGGGACTAGCACAAACCAGCTCCTACAATGAGCAGTTCTTC
TRBJ1-1,NA,TRBV13,NA,CASSLPYTEAFF,TGTGCCAGCAGCTTACCCTACACTGAAGCTTTCTTT
TRBJ2-5,once,TRBV3-1,NA,CASSQARRVETQYF,TGTGCCAGCAGCCAAGCTAGGCGGGTAGAGACCCAGTACTTC
TRBJ1-5,NA,TRBV20-1,TRBD1,CSARDFGTGGHSNQPQHF,TGCAGTGCTAGAGATTTCGGTACAGGGGGTCATAGCAATCAGCCCCAGCATTTT
TRBJ1-2,few,TRBV12-3/TRBV12-4,TRBD1,CASSRSGLGQRPNYGYTF,TGTGCCAGCAGTCGGAGTGGCCTGGGACAGCGACCTAACTATGGCTACACCTTC
TRBJ2-7,NA,TRBV9,NA,CASSSTRGEQYF,TGTGCCAGCAGCTCCACCCGGGGCGAGCAGTACTTC
TRBJ2-7,NA,TRBV7-2,TRBD2,CASSLGLALGEQYF,TGTGCCAGCAGCTTGGGACTAGCCTTGGGAGAGCAGTACTTC
TRBJ2-1,NA,TRBV10-2,TRBD2,CASSVRLAGVSNEQFF,TGCGCCAGCAGCGTAAGACTAGCGGGAGTCTCCAATGAGCAGTTCTTC
TRBJ2-7,NA,TRBV5-1,TRBD1,CASSLTGVNTEQYF,TGCGCCAGCAGCTTGACAGGGGTGAATACTGAGCAGTACTTC
TRBJ1-1,NA,TRBV12-3/TRBV12-4,TRBD1,CASSLQGGKGTEAFF,TGTGCCAGCAGCTTACAGGGGGGAAAGGGCACTGAAGCTTTCTTT
TRBJ1-2,few,TRBV5-1,TRBD1,CASSIAGTAENYGYTF,TGCGCCAGCAGCATCGCCGGGACAGCAGAAAACTATGGCTACACCTTC
TRBJ1-1,NA,TRBV7-9,NA,CASSLAATGRRGEAFF,TGTGCCAGCAGCTTAGCCGCCACAGGAAGGAGGGGTGAAGCTTTCTTT
TRBJ2-1,NA,TRBV7-2,NA,CASSRTLQGDEQFF,TGTGCCAGCAGCCGGACACTCCAAGGCGATGAGCAGTTCTTC
TRBJ1-1,NA,TRBV27,NA,CASRRDTKNTEAFF,TGTGCCAGCAGGAGAGACACCAAGAACACTGAAGCTTTCTTT
TRBJ2-4,few,TRBV20-1,NA,CSARTSDGQYF,TGCAGTGCTCGAACTTCGGACGGGCAGTACTTC
TRBJ2-5,NA,TRBV10-2,NA,CASSESPGGGQETQYF,TGCGCCAGCAGTGAGTCGCCTGGGGGTGGCCAAGAGACCCAGTACTTC
TRBJ2-1,NA,TRBV7-8,NA,CASSSTESVEQFF,TGTGCCAGCAGCTCCACCGAGAGTGTTGAGCAGTTCTTC
TRBJ2-6,NA,TRBV29-1,NA,CSVEDRVGSGANVLTF,TGCAGCGTTGAAGACCGCGTGGGGTCCGGGGCCAACGTCCTGACTTTC
TRBJ2-3,few,TRBV12-3/TRBV12-4,TRBD2,CASSSRAGATLPTDTQYF,TGTGCCAGCAGTTCTAGAGCGGGGGCAACACTTCCCACAGATACGCAGTATTTT
TRBJ2-5,NA,TRBV7-9,TRBD1,CASSFRDRASGTQYF,TGTGCCAGCAGCTTCCGGGACAGGGCCTCCGGGACCCAGTACTTC
TRBJ2-3,NA,TRBV29-1,TRBD2,CSVGGLAGTTSTDTQYF,TGCAGCGTTGGGGGACTAGCGGGGACTACTAGCACAGATACGCAGTATTTT